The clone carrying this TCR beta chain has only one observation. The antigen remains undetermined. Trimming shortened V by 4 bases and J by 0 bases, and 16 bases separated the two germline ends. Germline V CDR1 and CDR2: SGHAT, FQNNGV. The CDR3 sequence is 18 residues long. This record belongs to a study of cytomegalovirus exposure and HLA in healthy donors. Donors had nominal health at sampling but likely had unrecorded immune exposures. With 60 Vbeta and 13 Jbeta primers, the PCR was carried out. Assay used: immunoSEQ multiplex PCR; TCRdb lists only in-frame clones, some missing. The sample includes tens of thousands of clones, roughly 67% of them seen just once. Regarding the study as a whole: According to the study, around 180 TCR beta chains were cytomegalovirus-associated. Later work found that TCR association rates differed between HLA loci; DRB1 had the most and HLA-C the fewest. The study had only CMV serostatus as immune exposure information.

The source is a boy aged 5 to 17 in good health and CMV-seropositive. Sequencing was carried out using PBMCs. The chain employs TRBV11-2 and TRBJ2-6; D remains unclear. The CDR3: CASSSPADGGSGANVLTF. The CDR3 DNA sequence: TGTGCCAGCAGCTCGCCCGCAGACGGCGGCTCTGGGGCCAACGTCCTGACTTTC.